A selection of T cell receptor beta chains follows, all from one sample in a study of identical twins. Via MiXCR, TCRdb re-called the 5' RACE reads, giving one row per CDR3 protein. Among over 500,000 distinct CDR3 sequences, less than 25% were seen once, and the ten largest hold 0.91%. These data are also associated with another study on T cells expressing NK-cell markers.

The sample taken for sequencing was CD4+ T cells sorted from blood. These receptors came from a woman aged 18-29 years in good health. Both conserved end residues are part of each CDR3. The D gene is left open where the match is weak. Clone size is not always given. Where it is, it says once, few, many or a class for expanded clones.

cdr3_length d_call j_call clone_size v_call cdr3_aa cdr3_nt
14 - TRBJ1-2 few TRBV5-1 CASSFGGVGYGYTF TGCGCCAGCAGCTTCGGGGGAGTGGGGTATGGCTACACCTTC
16 - TRBJ2-6 many TRBV6-5 CASSYRAVGGANVLTF TGTGCCAGCAGTTACCGGGCGGTGGGGGGGGCCAACGTCCTGACTTTC
13 - TRBJ2-5 few TRBV20-1 CSATGAFQETQYF TGCAGTGCCACCGGGGCCTTTCAAGAGACCCAGTACTTC
14 TRBD1 TRBJ2-1 many TRBV5-1 CASSLDREENEQFF TGCGCCAGCAGCTTAGACAGGGAAGAGAATGAGCAGTTCTTC
14 - TRBJ2-3 - TRBV18 CASSGRGSTDTQYF TGTGCCAGCTCAGGACGGGGGAGCACAGATACGCAGTATTTT
14 TRBD1 TRBJ1-2 few TRBV6-1 CASTKTGALWGYTF TGTGCCAGCACCAAGACAGGGGCCCTCTGGGGCTACACCTTC
12 - TRBJ1-2 few TRBV29-1 CSGLGELYGYTF TGCAGCGGCCTCGGGGAACTTTATGGCTACACCTTC
15 - TRBJ1-5 many TRBV7-9 CASSLGGNGNQPQHF TGTGCCAGCAGTTTAGGGGGTAATGGCAATCAGCCCCAGCATTTT
14 - TRBJ2-1 - TRBV11-2 CASGQGLLDNEQFF TGTGCCAGCGGCCAAGGTTTACTAGACAATGAGCAGTTCTTC
15 - TRBJ2-1 few TRBV20-1 CSASKVWRAYNEQFF TGCAGTGCTAGTAAGGTGTGGCGGGCGTACAATGAGCAGTTCTTC
15 TRBD1 TRBJ2-2 few TRBV12-3/TRBV12-4 CASSPGTENTGELFF TGTGCCAGCAGTCCCGGGACAGAGAACACCGGGGAGCTGTTTTTT
14 - TRBJ1-5 - TRBV19 CASSIWRSNQPQHF TGTGCCAGTAGTATCTGGCGGAGCAATCAGCCCCAGCATTTT
15 - TRBJ2-7 - TRBV6-2/TRBV6-3 CASRNRTVSSYEQYF TGTGCCAGCAGGAACAGGACGGTTAGCTCCTACGAGCAGTACTTC
16 - TRBJ2-2 - TRBV7-2 CASSQNAGTNTGELFF TGTGCCAGCAGCCAAAATGCCGGGACGAACACCGGGGAGCTGTTTTTT
15 TRBD2 TRBJ2-7 - TRBV29-1 CSVEDPTSGSYEQYF TGCAGCGTTGAAGATCCGACTAGCGGATCCTACGAGCAGTACTTC
12 - TRBJ2-7 - TRBV12-3/TRBV12-4 CASTHSNYEQYF TGTGCCAGCACTCACTCTAACTACGAGCAGTACTTC
15 - TRBJ2-1 - TRBV30 CAWKPPGGSYNEQFF TGTGCCTGGAAACCCCCGGGCGGGTCCTACAATGAGCAGTTCTTC
12 TRBD2 TRBJ2-5 few TRBV9 CASSSSGSWYYF TGTGCCAGCAGTTCTAGCGGGAGTTGGTATTACTTC
13 - TRBJ1-5 - TRBV20-1 CSATWGSNQPQHF TGCAGTGCTACGTGGGGCAGCAATCAGCCCCAGCATTTT
15 - TRBJ2-3 - TRBV10-3 CAISAPSGLSDTQYF TGTGCCATCAGTGCCCCCTCGGGGCTCTCCGATACGCAGTATTTT
13 - TRBJ2-1 - TRBV9 CASSPITGHEQFF TGTGCCAGCAGCCCCATTACAGGCCATGAGCAGTTCTTC
16 - TRBJ2-1 - TRBV4-1 CASSQEEQSSYNEQFF TGCGCCAGCAGCCAAGAGGAACAAAGCTCCTACAATGAGCAGTTCTTC
14 - TRBJ1-1 - TRBV19 CASSGKGHNTEAFF TGTGCCAGTAGCGGAAAGGGACATAACACTGAAGCTTTCTTT
15 TRBD1 TRBJ2-5 - TRBV3-1 CASSHGGTGQETQYF TGTGCCAGCAGCCACGGCGGGACAGGCCAAGAGACCCAGTACTTC
16 TRBD1 TRBJ2-7 few TRBV18 CASSPPETGGSYEQYF TGTGCCAGCTCACCACCCGAGACAGGGGGGTCCTACGAGCAGTACTTC
16 TRBD2 TRBJ2-7 - TRBV4-3 CASSRTGLAGDYEQYF TGCGCCAGCAGCCGAACCGGACTAGCGGGAGACTACGAGCAGTACTTC
16 TRBD2 TRBJ2-3 few TRBV5-1 CASSPRTSGRTDTQYF TGCGCCAGCAGCCCCCGGACTAGCGGGCGCACAGATACGCAGTATTTT
14 TRBD1 TRBJ2-7 few TRBV12-3/TRBV12-4 CASSPGTGGHEQYF TGTGCCAGCAGCCCCGGGACAGGGGGCCACGAGCAGTACTTC
15 TRBD1 TRBJ2-2 - TRBV2 CASNLQGALTGELFF TGTGCCAGCAACTTACAGGGGGCGCTTACCGGGGAGCTGTTTTTT
17 TRBD1 TRBJ1-1 few TRBV6-5 CASSYSRDRPMNTEAFF TGTGCCAGCAGTTACTCTCGGGACAGGCCGATGAACACTGAAGCTTTCTTT
11 - TRBJ1-2 many TRBV2 CASTRGDGYTF TGTGCCAGCACGAGGGGCGATGGCTACACCTTC
11 - TRBJ2-4 - TRBV20-1 CSARPQDIQYF TGCAGTGCTAGACCTCAGGACATTCAGTACTTC
17 TRBD2 TRBJ2-3 - TRBV5-4 CASSSGGRTRGTDTQYF TGTGCCAGCAGCTCGGGGGGACGGACTAGGGGCACAGATACGCAGTATTTT
12 - TRBJ2-7 - TRBV10-3 CAISDSYDEQYF TGTGCCATCAGTGATAGTTACGACGAGCAGTACTTC
17 - TRBJ2-2 few TRBV6-5 CASSYSSSRANTGELFF TGTGCCAGCAGTTACTCGAGCTCCAGAGCGAACACCGGGGAGCTGTTTTTT
13 - TRBJ2-5 few TRBV7-8 CASSNPWVETQYF TGTGCCAGCAGCAACCCCTGGGTGGAGACCCAGTACTTC
14 - TRBJ2-5 few TRBV6-5 CASSYSGLKETQYF TGTGCCAGCAGTTACTCTGGATTAAAAGAGACCCAGTACTTC
11 - TRBJ2-3 - TRBV20-1 CSSLLGGVSYF TGCAGTTCTTTGTTAGGTGGCGTGTCGTATTTT
11 - TRBJ2-4 - TRBV20-1 CSANDKNIQYF TGCAGTGCTAACGACAAAAACATTCAGTACTTC
15 TRBD1 TRBJ2-1 - TRBV18 CASSPGTGLSGEQFF TGTGCCAGCTCACCCGGGACAGGGCTTAGCGGCGAGCAGTTCTTC
15 - TRBJ2-5 few TRBV5-5 CASSPMRGEEETQYF TGTGCCAGCAGCCCCATGAGGGGTGAAGAAGAGACCCAGTACTTC
15 TRBD2 TRBJ2-2 few TRBV12-3/TRBV12-4 CASSVLAGNTGELFF TGTGCCAGCAGTGTCCTAGCGGGGAACACCGGGGAGCTGTTTTTT
14 - TRBJ2-5 few TRBV10-3 CAIRSGPDQETQYF TGTGCCATCAGGTCGGGGCCAGACCAAGAGACCCAGTACTTC
13 - TRBJ1-2 - TRBV29-1 CSVERRGDHGYTF TGCAGCGTTGAACGGCGAGGGGATCATGGCTACACCTTC
13 TRBD2 TRBJ2-5 few TRBV20-1 CSASWTSKETQYF TGCAGTGCTAGTTGGACTAGTAAAGAGACCCAGTACTTC
14 - TRBJ1-1 - TRBV3-1 CASTQGILGTEAFF TGTGCCAGCACCCAGGGGATTCTAGGGACTGAAGCTTTCTTT
13 - TRBJ1-5 many TRBV12-5 CASAQEGNQPQHF TGTGCTAGTGCCCAAGAAGGAAATCAGCCCCAGCATTTT
14 - TRBJ2-3 - TRBV16 CASSQNTYTDTQYF TGTGCCAGCAGCCAAAACACATATACAGATACGCAGTATTTT
14 - TRBJ1-2 few TRBV5-6 CASSSSGTVYGYTF TGTGCCAGCAGCTCATCCGGGACGGTCTATGGCTACACCTTC
13 - TRBJ1-1 few TRBV20-1 CSAIGLLNTEAFF TGCAGTGCTATAGGACTGCTGAACACTGAAGCTTTCTTT
14 - TRBJ1-5 few TRBV6-1 CASESWGGNQPQHF TGTGCCAGCGAATCCTGGGGGGGCAATCAGCCCCAGCATTTT
16 TRBD1 TRBJ1-4 - TRBV20-1 CSARVATGTVNEKLFF TGCAGTGCTAGAGTCGCGACCGGGACAGTTAATGAAAAACTGTTTTTT
12 - TRBJ2-3 few TRBV6-5 CAIKSVADTQYF TGTGCCATCAAATCGGTGGCAGATACGCAGTATTTT
14 - TRBJ2-3 - TRBV9 CASSAHQSTDTQYF TGTGCCAGCAGCGCCCACCAAAGCACAGATACGCAGTATTTT
13 TRBD1 TRBJ1-2 few TRBV5-1 CASKGEDRATYTF TGCGCCAGCAAAGGGGAGGACAGGGCCACCTACACCTTC